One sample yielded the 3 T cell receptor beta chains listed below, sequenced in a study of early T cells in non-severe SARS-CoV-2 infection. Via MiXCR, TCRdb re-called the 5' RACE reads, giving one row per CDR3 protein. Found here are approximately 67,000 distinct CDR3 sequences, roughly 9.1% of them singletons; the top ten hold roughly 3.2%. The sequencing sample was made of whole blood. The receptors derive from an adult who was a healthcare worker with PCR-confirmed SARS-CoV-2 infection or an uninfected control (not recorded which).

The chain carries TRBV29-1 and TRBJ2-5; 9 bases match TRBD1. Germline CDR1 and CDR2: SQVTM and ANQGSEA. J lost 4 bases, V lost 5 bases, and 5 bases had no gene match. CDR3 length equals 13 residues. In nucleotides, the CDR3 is TGCAGCGTTACGACAGGGGGGGCAGAGACCCAGTACTTC. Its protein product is CSVTTGGAETQYF. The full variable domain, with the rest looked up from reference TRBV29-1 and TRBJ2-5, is SAVISQKPSRDICQRGTSLTIQCQVDSQVTMMFWYRQQPGQSLTLIATANQGSEATYESGFVIDKFPISRPNLTFSTLTVSNMSPEDSSIYLCSVTTGGAETQYFGPGTRLLVL.

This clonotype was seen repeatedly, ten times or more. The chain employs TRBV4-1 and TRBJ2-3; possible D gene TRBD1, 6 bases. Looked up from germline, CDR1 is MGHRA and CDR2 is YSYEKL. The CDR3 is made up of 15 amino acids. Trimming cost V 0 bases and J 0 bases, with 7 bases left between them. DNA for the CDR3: TGCGCCAGCAGCCAAGAGGGACATAGCACAGATACGCAGTATTTT. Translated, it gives CASSQEGHSTDTQYF.

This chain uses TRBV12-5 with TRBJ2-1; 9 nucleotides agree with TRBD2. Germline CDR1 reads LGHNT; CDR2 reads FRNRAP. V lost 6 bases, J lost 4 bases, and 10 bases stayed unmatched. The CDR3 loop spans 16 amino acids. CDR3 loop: CASGADLAGRYNEQFF. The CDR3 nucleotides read TGTGCTAGTGGCGCAGATCTAGCGGGACGATACAATGAGCAGTTCTTC.